This passage covers 11 T cell receptor beta chains from one sample sequenced in a study of T cells expressing NK-cell markers. TCRdb re-called the 5' RACE reads, yielding one record per CDR3 amino acid sequence without DNA. The table lists 200,000 to 300,000 distinct CDR3 sequences. The sequencing input was blood T cells: a sorted CD56 or NKG2C T cell subset, CD4+ or CD8+ T cells, or bulk PBMC T cells (not recorded which). Every receptor here comes from a man aged 18 to 29 in good health.

J is TRBJ2-2 and V is TRBV2; checking the TCRdb D call of TRBD1 is not possible without DNA. CDR3 length: 14 amino acids. Germline CDR1 and CDR2: SNHLY and FYNNEI. CDR3 protein: CASTPLQGSGELFF.

This chain links TRBV14 with TRBJ2-1; TCRdb indicates TRBD2, and absent DNA this call remains unverified. This CDR3 contains 16 residues. CDR1 and CDR2 (germline): SGHDN, FVKESK. CDR3 sequence: CASSLLTSSSIREQFF.

This chain's CDR3 is CASREAGTDTQYF. J is TRBJ2-3 and V is TRBV5-5. Germline V gene data show CDR1 as SGHKS and CDR2 as YYEKEE (reference sequence). The CDR3 extends over 13 amino acids.

The J gene is TRBJ2-1, the V gene TRBV20-1; the D call from TCRdb, TRBD2, cannot be confirmed without DNA. The CDR3 runs to 16 residues. Germline lookup yields CDR1 DFQATT and CDR2 SNEGSKA (reference sequence). The CDR3 loop reads CSARPGTSGSWGEQFF.

This rearrangement joins TRBV20-1 to TRBJ2-5; TCRdb designates TRBD2, a call that cannot be tested without DNA. The CDR3 covers 14 residues. CDR1 and CDR2 (germline): DFQATT, SNEGSKA (reference sequence). The CDR3 loop reads CSATGTSVQETQYF.

This chain uses TRBV20-1 with TRBJ1-1. The CDR3 has 12 residues. CDR1 is DFQATT and CDR2 is SNEGSKA in the germline V gene (reference sequence). CDR3 sequence reads: CSAPTVHTEAFF.

The chain links TRBV30 to TRBJ1-2; no DNA is available, so the TRBD1 call from TCRdb remains unchecked. The CDR3 spans 15 residues. CDR1 GTSNPN and CDR2 SVGIG come from the germline V gene (reference sequence). CDR3 residues: CAWTSRQSFNYGYTF.

V usage is TRBV14 and J usage is TRBJ2-5; TCRdb gives TRBD1 as the D gene, but with no DNA this cannot be confirmed. Germline CDR1 and CDR2: SGHDN and FVKESK. This CDR3 is built from 16 residues. The CDR3 region is CASSHLMSNKQETQYF.

The chain employs TRBV6-1 and TRBJ2-7; TCRdb's D call, TRBD2, is unchecked because there is no DNA. Germline loops: CDR1 MNHNS, CDR2 SASEGT. This CDR3 is built from 17 residues. CDR3 protein: CASSERAGGPRFDEQYF.

This chain connects TRBV7-6 to TRBJ1-2; TCRdb's assignment of TRBD1 cannot be checked, as there is no DNA. Looked up from germline, CDR1 is SGHVS and CDR2 is FNYEAQ. This CDR3 spans 15 amino acids. The CDR3 loop is CASSSRKDRADGYTF. Full variable domain (outside the CDR3, taken from reference TRBV7-6 and TRBJ1-2): GAGVSQSPRYKVTKRGQDVALRCDPISGHVSLYWYRQALGQGPEFLTYFNYEAQQDKSGLPNDRFSAERPEGSISTLTIQRTEQRDSAMYRCASSSRKDRADGYTFGSGTRLTVV.

The chain employs TRBV6-1 and TRBJ2-1; checking the TCRdb D call of TRBD1 is not possible without DNA. In germline, CDR1 is MNHNS, CDR2 SASEGT. The CDR3 has 13 amino acids. CDR3 sequence: CASSILGGTEQFF.